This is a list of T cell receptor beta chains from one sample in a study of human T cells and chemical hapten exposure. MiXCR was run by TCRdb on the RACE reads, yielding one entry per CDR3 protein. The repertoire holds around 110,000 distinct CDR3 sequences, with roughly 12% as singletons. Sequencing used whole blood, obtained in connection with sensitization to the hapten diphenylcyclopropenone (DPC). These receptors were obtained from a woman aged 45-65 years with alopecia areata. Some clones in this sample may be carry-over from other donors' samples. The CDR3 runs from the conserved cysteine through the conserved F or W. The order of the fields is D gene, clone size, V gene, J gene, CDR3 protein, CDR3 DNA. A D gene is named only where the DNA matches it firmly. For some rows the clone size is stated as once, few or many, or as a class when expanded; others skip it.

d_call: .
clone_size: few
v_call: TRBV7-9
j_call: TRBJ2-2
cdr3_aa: CASSLRPGELFF
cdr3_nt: TGTGCCAGCAGTCTTCGCCCCGGGGAGCTGTTTTTT

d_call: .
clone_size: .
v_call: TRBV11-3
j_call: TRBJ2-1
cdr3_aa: CASSLEEGRVHNEQFF
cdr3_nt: TGTGCCAGCAGCTTAGAGGAGGGAAGGGTTCACAATGAGCAGTTCTTC

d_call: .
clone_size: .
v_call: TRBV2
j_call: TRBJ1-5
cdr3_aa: CASASQYSNQPQHF
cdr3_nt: TGTGCCAGTGCTAGCCAGTATAGCAATCAGCCCCAGCATTTT

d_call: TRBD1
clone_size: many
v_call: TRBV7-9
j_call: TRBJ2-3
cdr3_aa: CASSPRQGATDTQYF
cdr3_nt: TGTGCCAGCAGCCCACGACAGGGGGCAACAGATACGCAGTATTTT

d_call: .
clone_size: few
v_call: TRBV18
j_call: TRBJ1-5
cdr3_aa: CASSPQGIDQPQHF
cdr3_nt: TGTGCCAGCTCACCACAGGGGATCGATCAGCCCCAGCATTTT

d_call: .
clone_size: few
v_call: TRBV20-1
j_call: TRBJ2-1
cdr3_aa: CSAVILNEQFF
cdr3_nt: TGCAGTGCTGTAATCCTCAATGAGCAGTTCTTC

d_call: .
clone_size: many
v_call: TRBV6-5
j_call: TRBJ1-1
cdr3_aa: CASSSARGGNTEAFF
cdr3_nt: TGTGCCAGCAGTTCCGCCAGGGGCGGAAACACTGAAGCTTTCTTT

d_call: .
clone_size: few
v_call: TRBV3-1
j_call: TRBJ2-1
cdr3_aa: CASSQDRAVPSYNEQFF
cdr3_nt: TGTGCCAGCAGCCAAGATAGGGCGGTGCCCTCCTACAATGAGCAGTTCTTC

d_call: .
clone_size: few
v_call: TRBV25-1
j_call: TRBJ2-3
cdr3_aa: CASSITGTDTQYF
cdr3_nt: TGTGCCAGCAGCATAACAGGGACAGATACGCAGTATTTT

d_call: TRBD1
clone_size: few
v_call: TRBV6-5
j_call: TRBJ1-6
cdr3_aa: CASSYVLGQGAPGGNSPLHF
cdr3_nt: TGTGCCAGCAGTTACGTGCTGGGACAGGGGGCCCCAGGGGGGAATTCACCCCTCCACTTT

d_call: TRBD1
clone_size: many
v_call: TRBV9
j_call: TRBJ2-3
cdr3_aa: CASSVARGHSTDTQYF
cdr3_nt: TGTGCCAGCAGCGTAGCTAGGGGGCACAGCACAGATACGCAGTATTTT

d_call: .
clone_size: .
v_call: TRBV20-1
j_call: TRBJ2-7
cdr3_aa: CSARDYLSRSVTEQYF
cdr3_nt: TGCAGTGCTAGAGATTATTTGTCTAGAAGCGTCACCGAGCAGTACTTC

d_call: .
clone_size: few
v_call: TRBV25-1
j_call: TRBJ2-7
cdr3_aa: CASSGQGFTYEQYF
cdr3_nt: TGTGCCAGCAGTGGTCAGGGCTTCACCTACGAGCAGTACTTC

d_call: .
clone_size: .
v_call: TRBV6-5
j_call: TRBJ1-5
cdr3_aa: CASRLGRGGNQPQHF
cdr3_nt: TGTGCCAGCAGGCTAGGGAGGGGTGGCAATCAGCCCCAGCATTTT

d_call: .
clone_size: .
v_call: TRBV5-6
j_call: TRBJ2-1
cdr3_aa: CASSFATGTRYNEQFF
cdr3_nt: TGTGCCAGCAGCTTCGCTACGGGAACTCGCTACAATGAGCAGTTCTTC

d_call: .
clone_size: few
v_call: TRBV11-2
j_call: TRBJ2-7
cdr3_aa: CASSLGHAGQSSYEQYF
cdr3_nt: TGTGCCAGCAGCTTAGGTCATGCGGGACAGAGCTCCTACGAGCAGTACTTC

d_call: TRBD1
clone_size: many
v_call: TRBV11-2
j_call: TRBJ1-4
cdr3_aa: CASSLGQFNEKLFF
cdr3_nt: TGTGCCAGCAGCCTGGGACAGTTTAATGAAAAACTGTTTTTT

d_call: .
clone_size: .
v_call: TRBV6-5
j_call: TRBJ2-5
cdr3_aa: CASSYSSGEWETQYF
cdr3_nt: TGTGCCAGCAGTTACTCGAGTGGGGAATGGGAGACCCAGTACTTC

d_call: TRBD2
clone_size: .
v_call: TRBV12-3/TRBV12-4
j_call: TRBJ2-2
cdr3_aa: CASENPGLAGGTEELFF
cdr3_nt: TGTGCCAGCGAAAACCCGGGACTAGCGGGAGGGACCGAGGAGCTGTTTTTT

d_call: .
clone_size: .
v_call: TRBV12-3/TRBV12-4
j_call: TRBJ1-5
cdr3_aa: CASGRDRRQPQHF
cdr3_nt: TGTGCCAGCGGCCGTGACAGGCGTCAGCCCCAGCATTTT

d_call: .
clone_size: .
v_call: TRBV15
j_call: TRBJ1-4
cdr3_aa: CATSGTRAPNEKLFF
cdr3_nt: TGTGCCACCAGCGGAACCCGGGCCCCTAATGAAAAACTGTTTTTT

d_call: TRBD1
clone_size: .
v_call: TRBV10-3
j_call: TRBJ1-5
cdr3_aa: CATNQGQGTNQPQHF
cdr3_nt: TGTGCCACCAATCAGGGACAGGGGACCAATCAGCCCCAGCATTTT

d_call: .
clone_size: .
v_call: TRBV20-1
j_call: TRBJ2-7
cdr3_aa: CSYRESSYEQYF
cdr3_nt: TGCAGTTATCGGGAGAGCTCCTACGAGCAGTACTTC

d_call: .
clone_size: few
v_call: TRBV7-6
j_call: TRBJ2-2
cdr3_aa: CASSLGQPLNTGELFF
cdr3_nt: TGTGCCAGCAGCCTAGGACAGCCCTTAAACACCGGGGAGCTGTTTTTT

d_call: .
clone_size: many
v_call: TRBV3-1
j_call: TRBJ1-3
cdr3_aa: CASSTGPTSGNTIYF
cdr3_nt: TGTGCCAGCAGCACCGGACCGACCTCTGGAAACACCATATATTTT

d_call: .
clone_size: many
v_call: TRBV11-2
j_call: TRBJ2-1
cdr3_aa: CASSLGHLSYNEQFF
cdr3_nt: TGTGCCAGCAGCTTAGGACATCTCTCCTACAATGAGCAGTTCTTC